The 31 T cell receptor beta chains below were found in one sample sequenced in a study of blood T cell repertoires in COVID-19. Produced via immunoSEQ multiplex PCR; TCRdb's table is partial and in-frame only. The sample contains 300,000 or so clones, around nine tenths of which appear only once. The sequencing sample was made of peripheral blood. Source of these receptors: a man aged 45-65 years with active or convalescent COVID-19.

Only a few counts were recorded for this clone. This chain links TRBV5-1 with TRBJ1-2; TRBD1 aligns across 8 bases. Germline-derived CDR1 and CDR2 are SGHRS and YFSETQ. This CDR3 is 14 amino acids long. V was clipped by 5 bases and J by 3 bases; unmatched bases: 6. CDR3: CASSRTGQDYGYTF. The CDR3 coding sequence is TGCGCCAGCAGTCGCACGGGACAGGACTATGGCTACACCTTC.

This rearrangement joins TRBV18 to TRBJ1-3, with TRBD1 as a possible D gene (6 bases). CDR3 length: 18 residues. Germline loops: CDR1 KGHSH, CDR2 LQKENI. V was trimmed by 1 base and J by 0 bases, leaving 16 bases between them. The CDR3 DNA reads as TGTGCCAGCTCACCACGTCGGACAGCTGATTTCTCTGGAAACACCATATATTTT. Translation: CASSPRRTADFSGNTIYF.

The chain carries TRBV9 and TRBJ2-1; 10 bases align to TRBD1. Germline assignment: CDR1 SGDLS and CDR2 YYNGEE. The CDR3 length is 15 residues. Unmatched junction bases numbered 4, after V lost 3 bases and J lost 4 bases. The CDR3 region has the DNA TGTGCCAGCAGCGCCGGACAGGGGGAATACAATGAGCAGTTCTTC. The encoded protein is CASSAGQGEYNEQFF.

The chain carries TRBV19 and TRBJ2-1; TRBD1 matches at 7 bases. The CDR3 has 16 amino acids. The V segment lost 4 bases and the J segment 5 bases; nucleotides outside the gene matches: 11. Germline values: CDR1 LNHDA, CDR2 SQIVND (reference sequence). CDR3 DNA sequence: TGTGCCAGTAGTACCCTGGGACAGCAGGATGACAATGAGCAGTTCTTC. Protein: CASSTLGQQDDNEQFF.

The J gene is TRBJ2-3, the V gene TRBV19; D perhaps matches TRBD1 (5 bases). The CDR3 loop spans 13 amino acids. Germline V gives CDR1 LNHDA, CDR2 SQIVND (reference sequence). Trimming stripped 2 bases from V and 4 bases from J, with 7 bases between. The CDR3: CASSIWGSDTQYF. CDR3 in DNA: TGTGCCAGTAGTATATGGGGCTCAGATACGCAGTATTTT.

The chain uses TRBV7-9 and TRBJ2-2, with a possible D match to TRBD1 (6 bases). CDR1 is SEHNR and CDR2 is FQNEAQ in the germline V gene (reference sequence). Trimming removed 4 bases at V and 6 bases at J, with 15 bases between. The CDR3 runs to 15 residues. The CDR3, as DNA: TGTGCCAGCAGCTCATTTAAACAGGGTCCCGGGGAGCTGTTTTTT. It is translated as CASSSFKQGPGELFF.

This clone was found once. At one of its ends the junction is not consistent with the germline gene, which may arise from a read error. This rearrangement joins TRBV28 to TRBJ1-4; tentatively, D is TRBD1 (6 bases). The length of the CDR3 is 13 residues. The V gene's germline CDR1 is MDHEN and CDR2 SYDVKM. CDR3 in DNA: TGTGCCAGCAGTTTACCGGGACACCACCCCAGTTTCTTT. The encoded protein is CASSLPGHHPSFF.

The chain combines TRBV6-5 with TRBJ1-2; 11 bases fit TRBD1. The CDR3 has 15 amino acids. Germline trimming cut 5 bases from V and 4 bases from J; bases unmatched to any gene: 6. Germline loops: CDR1 MNHEY, CDR2 SVGAGI. The CDR3 DNA reads TGTGCCAGCAGTACCGGGACAGGGGGAGGCTATGGCTACACCTTC. It codes for CASSTGTGGGYGYTF.

The chain joins TRBV29-1 to TRBJ2-7, with 10 bases identical to TRBD1. CDR3 size: 13 residues. CDR1 and CDR2 (germline): SQVTM, ANQGSEA. J was trimmed by 2 bases and V by 7 bases; bases with no gene match: 5. This CDR3 is CSAGTGVPYEQYF. In DNA, the CDR3 is TGCAGCGCCGGGACAGGGGTTCCCTACGAGCAGTACTTC.

V is TRBV4-1 and J is TRBJ1-5; 7 nucleotides align to TRBD1. The V gene's germline CDR1 is MGHRA and CDR2 YSYEKL. This CDR3 comprises 14 residues. Unmatched junction bases numbered 4, after V lost 8 bases and J lost 0 bases. The CDR3 DNA reads as TGCGCCAGCCCGAGGGGGCCTAGCAATCAGCCCCAGCATTTT. Translation gives CASPRGPSNQPQHF.

This rearrangement joins TRBV10-1 to TRBJ2-7, with TRBD1 matching 7 bases. CDR1 is WNHNN, CDR2 SYGVQD, per germline (reference sequence). The CDR3 contains 15 residues. Losses at the gene ends were 5 bases for V and 3 bases for J; bases not matched to a gene: 10. CDR3 DNA sequence: TGCGCCAGCAGTTGGATGGGACAGCCACTCTACGAGCAGTACTTC. Residues: CASSWMGQPLYEQYF.

V usage is TRBV7-2 and J usage is TRBJ1-1; tentative D call: TRBD1 (5 bases). The ends were cut back, 3 bases at V and 0 bases at J, with 11 bases in the middle. Germline CDR1 is SGHTA and CDR2 is FQGNSA. This CDR3 is built from 15 residues. CDR3 sequence reads: CASSLGLTLNTEAFF. As DNA, the CDR3 is TGTGCCAGCAGCTTGGGACTGACCCTGAACACTGAAGCTTTCTTT.

V and J are TRBV4-2 and TRBJ2-7; D not certain. The length of the CDR3 is 14 residues. The V gene lost 4 bases and the J gene lost 1 base, with 11 bases spanning the gap. Germline V gene data show CDR1 as LGHNA and CDR2 as YNFKEQ. CDR3 nucleotides: TGTGCCAGCAGCCGCAAGCCTGATTCCTACGAGCAGTACTTC. Protein product: CASSRKPDSYEQYF.

The chain combines TRBV5-6 with TRBJ2-1; 9 bases match TRBD1. The germline V gene has CDR1 SGHDT and CDR2 YYEEEE. The CDR3 runs to 16 residues. Trimming cost V 2 bases and J 2 bases; bases outside gene matches: 5. The CDR3 coding sequence is TGTGCCAGCAGCTTAACAGGGGGCGTCGCCTACAATGAGCAGTTCTTC. This encodes CASSLTGGVAYNEQFF.

The DNA of the CDR3 is TGCGCCAGCAGTGAGGAGAGCGTCGGCACAGATACGCAGTATTTT. Its protein product is CASSEESVGTDTQYF. This chain links TRBV10-1 with TRBJ2-3, with unresolved D. V was trimmed by 2 bases and J by 1 base, leaving 10 bases between them. Germline V gene data show CDR1 as WNHNN and CDR2 as SYGVQD (reference sequence). The CDR3 is 15 residues long.

J is TRBJ2-3 and V is TRBV18; 8 positions match TRBD2. This CDR3 is 17 amino acids long. CDR1 KGHSH and CDR2 LQKENI come from the germline V gene. The trim removed 1 base at V and 0 bases at J, leaving 6 bases unmatched. CDR3: CASSPLLAGSSTDTQYF. In DNA form, the CDR3 reads TGTGCCAGCTCACCACTGCTAGCGGGTTCTAGCACAGATACGCAGTATTTT.

The chain joins TRBV7-9 to TRBJ2-6; D call uncertain. The ends were cut back, 1 base at V and 0 bases at J, with 7 bases in the middle. CDR1 is SEHNR, CDR2 FQNEAQ, per germline (reference sequence). This CDR3 is 16 amino acids long. CDR3 amino acids: CASSLEAGSGANVLTF. The CDR3 DNA follows: TGTGCCAGCAGCTTAGAGGCAGGCTCTGGGGCCAACGTCCTGACTTTC. Full variable domain (rest looked up from reference TRBV7-9 and TRBJ2-6): DTGVSQNPRHKITKRGQNVTFRCDPISEHNRLYWYRQTLGQGPEFLTYFQNEAQLEKSRLLSDRFSAERPKGSFSTLEIQRTEQGDSAMYLCASSLEAGSGANVLTFGAGSRLTVL.

The chain is built from TRBV28 and TRBJ2-2; perhaps TRBD1 as D (6 bases). V shed 3 bases and J shed 1 base, with 6 bases lying between them. Germline loops: CDR1 MDHEN, CDR2 SYDVKM. The CDR3 extends over 14 amino acids. The CDR3 nucleotides are TGTGCCAGCAGTTTGACAGGGAACACCGGGGAGCTGTTTTTT. Amino acid sequence: CASSLTGNTGELFF.

This chain uses TRBV3-1 (or the pseudogene TRBV3-2) with TRBJ1-2; D might be TRBD1 (6 bases). Per germline, CDR1 LGHDT and CDR2 YNNKEL (reference sequence). CDR3 length equals 13 residues. Between the trimmed V and J ends, which lost 4 bases and 7 bases, there was a span of 13 bases. The CDR3 is CASSLMRGGGYTF. CDR3 nucleotides: TGTGCCAGCAGCCTGATGAGAGGGGGTGGCTACACCTTC.

V and J are TRBV7-2 and TRBJ2-7; 13 bases line up with TRBD2. The CDR3 runs to 15 residues. CDR1 is SGHTA and CDR2 is FQGNSA in the germline V gene. V lost 3 bases, J lost 1 base, and 0 bases stayed unmatched. As DNA, the CDR3 is TGTGCCAGCAGCTTGGGACTAGCGGGGTCCTACGAGCAGTACTTC. Translation: CASSLGLAGSYEQYF.

The CDR3 loop reads CASNPGGGKAQETQYF. CDR3 nucleotide sequence: TGTGCCAGCAACCCGGGGGGGGGTAAGGCACAAGAGACCCAGTACTTC. The chain uses TRBV2 and TRBJ2-5; TRBD2 aligns across 8 bases. The V and J ends lost 7 bases and 2 bases, in that order; junction bases with no gene match: 12. Germline CDR1 and CDR2: SNHLY and FYNNEI. The CDR3 has 16 amino acids.

The gene calls are TRBV7-2 and TRBJ1-4; tentatively, D is TRBD1 (5 bases). V dropped 3 bases and J dropped 1 base, with 9 bases sitting between them. In germline, CDR1 is SGHTA, CDR2 FQGNSA. The CDR3 extends over 15 amino acids. The CDR3 DNA sequence: TGTGCCAGCAGCTTCCAGGGTAGAACTAATGAAAAACTGTTTTTT. Protein product: CASSFQGRTNEKLFF.

The chain uses TRBV2 and TRBJ2-5; 10 nucleotides match TRBD1. This CDR3 is 14 amino acids long. The trim removed 8 bases at V and 9 bases at J, leaving 12 bases unmatched. Germline assignment: CDR1 SNHLY and CDR2 FYNNEI. CDR3 DNA: TGTGCCAGCGTGGGACAGGGGACCTCTAGGGCCCAGTACTTC. It specifies CASVGQGTSRAQYF.

The chain links TRBV7-2 to TRBJ2-3, with TRBD2 identical over 11 bases. CDR3 length: 18 amino acids. In germline, CDR1 is SGHTA, CDR2 FQGNSA. Losses at the gene ends were 1 base for V and 2 bases for J; bases not matched to a gene: 8. The CDR3 loop reads CASSLGLLAGGNTDTQYF. CDR3 nucleotides: TGTGCCAGCAGCTTAGGTCTCCTAGCGGGGGGTAACACAGATACGCAGTATTTT. Combining the CDR3 with reference TRBV7-2 and TRBJ2-3 gives the whole variable domain GAGVSQSPSNKVTEKGKDVELRCDPISGHTALYWYRQSLGQGLEFLIYFQGNSAPDKSGLPSDRFSAERTGGSVSTLTIQRTQQEDSAVYLCASSLGLLAGGNTDTQYFGPGTRLTVL.

This clone was recorded a few times. This chain connects TRBV18 to TRBJ1-1; D is unclear. The germline V gene has CDR1 KGHSH and CDR2 LQKENI. Trimming shortened V by 0 bases and J by 4 bases, and 12 bases separated the two germline ends. This CDR3 comprises 15 residues. The CDR3 region is CASSPPLGEVTEAFF. CDR3 sequence (DNA): TGTGCCAGCTCACCACCGCTTGGGGAGGTCACTGAAGCTTTCTTT.

The V and J genes are TRBV29-1 and TRBJ1-2; D is perhaps TRBD1 (5 bases). Germline V gene sequence: CDR1 SQVTM, CDR2 ANQGSEA. Trimming cost V 4 bases and J 8 bases, with 23 bases left between them. This CDR3 is 15 amino acids long. CDR3 loop: CSVARGVGSARGYTF. Here the CDR3 DNA reads TGCAGCGTTGCGCGGGGCGTCGGAAGCGCGAGGGGCTACACCTTC.

This clone has only a few counts. The V call is TRBV6-5, the J call TRBJ1-1; a weak D match, TRBD1 (6 bases). V was shortened by 0 bases and J by 3 bases, with 11 bases between the two germline ends. CDR1 and CDR2 from the germline V gene are MNHEY and SVGAGI. The CDR3 totals 15 residues. The CDR3 nucleotides are TGTGCCAGCAGTTACTCGTCAGGGGCACACACTGAAGCTTTCTTT. It codes for CASSYSSGAHTEAFF.

The CDR3 is CASSTSNQETQYF. The DNA of the CDR3 is TGTGCCAGCAGCACATCAAACCAAGAGACCCAGTACTTC. This rearrangement joins TRBV9 to TRBJ2-5; D unresolved. V was trimmed by 4 bases and J by 0 bases, leaving 7 bases between them. Germline lookup yields CDR1 SGDLS and CDR2 YYNGEE. This CDR3 spans 13 amino acids.

The chain joins TRBV18 to TRBJ2-7, with 10 bases identical to TRBD1. This CDR3 has 15 residues. CDR1 and CDR2 from the germline V gene are KGHSH and LQKENI. Trimming took 3 bases from V and 1 from J; bases not matched to a gene: 3. Here the CDR3 DNA reads TGTGCCAGCTCACCCGGACAGGGGGATTCCTACGAGCAGTACTTC. It encodes CASSPGQGDSYEQYF.

This sequence joins TRBV28 and TRBJ2-3; D might be TRBD1 (5 bases). Between the trimmed V and J ends, which lost 5 bases and 2 bases, there was a span of 17 bases. The CDR3 covers 16 residues. CDR1 is MDHEN and CDR2 is SYDVKM in the germline V gene. CDR3 residues: CASSGPTGVTTDTQYF. CDR3 coding DNA: TGTGCCAGCAGTGGACCAACAGGTGTTACCACAGATACGCAGTATTTT.

The genes are TRBV30 and TRBJ1-2; TRBD1 agrees at 8 bases. The junction had 5 bases not matched to a gene; V was cut back by 4 bases and J by 4 bases. This CDR3 is 13 amino acids long. In germline, CDR1 is GTSNPN, CDR2 SVGIG (reference sequence). For the CDR3, the DNA is TGTGCCTGGACCAGACAGGGGCGCTATGGCTACACCTTC. It yields the protein CAWTRQGRYGYTF.